This entry lists 30 T cell receptor beta chains sequenced from one sample in a study of spatial heterogeneity in lung cancer. TCRdb fed the 5' RACE reads into MiXCR, producing one record per CDR3 protein. The sample shows roughly 9,900 distinct CDR3 sequences, approximately 22% of them seen only once. The time point: blood at routine non-recurrence follow-up after resection. Sequenced here: PBMCs, sampled at follow-up. These TCRs come from a female donor with early-stage non-small cell lung cancer.

This clonotype was seen only a few times. DNA of the CDR3: TGCGCCAGCAGGAGAGCCGGGACACACTACGAGCAGTACTTC. Its translation is CASRRAGTHYEQYF. This chain connects TRBV5-1 to TRBJ2-7, with D possibly matching TRBD1 (6 bases). The CDR3 sequence is 14 residues long. V lost 5 bases, J lost 3 bases, and 15 bases lay in between. Germline V gene lookup returns CDR1 SGHRS and CDR2 YFSETQ.

This clonotype was detected only a few times. The V gene is TRBV7-2, the J gene TRBJ2-3; TRBD2 matches at 8 bases. The CDR3 runs to 16 residues. The germline gives CDR1 SGHTA, CDR2 FQGNSA. Germline trimming cut 4 bases from V and 1 base from J; bases unmatched to any gene: 7. The CDR3 DNA follows: TGTGCCAGCAGCTCGAAGCGGGAGACGGGCACAGATACGCAGTATTTT. It specifies CASSSKRETGTDTQYF.

The V call is TRBV7-9, the J call TRBJ2-3, with TRBD2 identical over 11 bases. V shed 2 bases and J 6 bases; nucleotides not matched to a gene: 7. The CDR3 consists of 16 residues. Germline V CDR1 and CDR2: SEHNR, FQNEAQ (reference sequence). The CDR3 is CASSLMLAGGYDTQYF. The CDR3 DNA reads as TGTGCCAGCAGCTTAATGCTAGCGGGAGGATACGATACGCAGTATTTT.

As concerns this clonotype: A read error may be the cause here, since a much bigger clone is one base away. The chain joins TRBV11-2 to TRBJ1-1, with no clear D. The CDR3 totals 14 residues. CDR1 is SGHAT and CDR2 is FQNNGV in the germline V gene. The CDR3 DNA reads as TGTGCCAGCAGCTTAGAGGGGAAGGGCACTGAAGCTTACTTT. It translates to CASSLEGKGTEAYF.

This clonotype was seen only a few times. The gene calls are TRBV10-3 and TRBJ2-1; D is ambiguous. Deletions cut 8 bases from V and 7 bases from J, with 21 bases between. This CDR3 region has 15 residues. Germline lookup yields CDR1 ENHRY and CDR2 SYGVKD. DNA for the CDR3: TGTGCCATCGCCGTCGGTCAGACCTTTAGTAATGAGCAGTTCTTC. The encoded protein is CAIAVGQTFSNEQFF.

This clonotype is medium-sized by share. The rearrangement joins TRBV7-9 to TRBJ1-1; 8 bases line up with TRBD1. This CDR3 spans 14 amino acids. V dropped 5 bases and J dropped 3; count of bases not matched to a gene: 5. Germline values: CDR1 SEHNR, CDR2 FQNEAQ (reference sequence). The CDR3 spells CASSVQGADTEAFF. DNA for the CDR3: TGTGCCAGCAGCGTCCAGGGGGCTGACACTGAAGCTTTCTTT.

The V and J genes are TRBV7-2 and TRBJ2-7, with D possibly called TRBD1 or TRBD2 (6 bases each). V was trimmed by 5 bases and J by 6 bases, leaving 20 bases between them. CDR1 is SGHTA, CDR2 FQGNSA, per germline. The CDR3 spans 15 residues. The chain's CDR3 is CASSPQGGQTGEQYF. For the CDR3, the DNA is TGTGCCAGCAGCCCACAAGGGGGGCAAACCGGCGAGCAGTACTTC. Combining the CDR3 with reference TRBV7-2 and TRBJ2-7 gives the whole variable domain GAGVSQSPSNKVTEKGKDVELRCDPISGHTALYWYRQSLGQGLEFLIYFQGNSAPDKSGLPSDRFSAERTGGSVSTLTIQRTQQEDSAVYLCASSPQGGQTGEQYFGPGTRLTVT.

The chain is built from TRBV20-1 and TRBJ2-1; tentative D call: TRBD2 (6 bases). This CDR3 spans 12 amino acids. CDR1 and CDR2 from the germline V gene are DFQATT and SNEGSKA (reference sequence). Trimming took off 3 bases at V and 7 bases at J, with 10 bases between the two ends. This CDR3 reads CSASRSGNEQFF. The CDR3, as DNA: TGCAGTGCTAGCCGAAGCGGGAATGAGCAGTTCTTC.

This clonotype was counted between two and nine times. The V call is TRBV25-1, the J call TRBJ2-7; D is unresolved. This CDR3 comprises 13 residues. Germline V gene lookup returns CDR1 MGHDK and CDR2 SYGVNS. The V gene lost 3 bases and the J gene lost 2 bases, with 8 bases spanning the gap. CDR3 sequence: CASSDRSAYEQYF. DNA for the CDR3: TGTGCCAGCAGTGACCGTTCCGCCTACGAGCAGTACTTC.

This clonotype occurred a few times. The chain uses TRBV6-1 and TRBJ2-1; the match to TRBD2 covers 14 bases. V gave up 5 bases and J gave up 0 bases; unmatched junction bases: 3. The CDR3 is 17 amino acids. Germline V gene lookup returns CDR1 MNHNS and CDR2 SASEGT. CDR3 protein: CASSRGLAGVSYNEQFF. The CDR3 DNA is TGTGCCAGCAGTCGGGGACTAGCGGGAGTCTCCTACAATGAGCAGTTCTTC.

The V call is TRBV10-3, the J call TRBJ2-7; D is ambiguous. Trimming left V 0 bases short and J 0 bases short, with 9 bases between. Per germline, CDR1 ENHRY and CDR2 SYGVKD. The CDR3 is 15 amino acids. In nucleotides, the CDR3 is TGTGCCATCAGTGAGTCGCCTACAAGCTCCTACGAGCAGTACTTC. This encodes CAISESPTSSYEQYF.

V is TRBV11-2 and J is TRBJ2-7; possibly TRBD1 or TRBD2 for D (5 bases each). Deletions cut 2 bases from V and 2 bases from J, with 10 bases between. CDR1 and CDR2 from the germline V gene are SGHAT and FQNNGV. The CDR3 runs 14 residues. CDR3 residues: CASSLTQGPYEQYF. For the CDR3, the DNA is TGTGCCAGCAGCTTAACGCAGGGACCCTACGAGCAGTACTTC.

This sequence joins TRBV2 and TRBJ2-5, with TRBD2 matching 12 bases. J lost 2 bases, V lost 5 bases, and 3 bases had no gene match. Germline values: CDR1 SNHLY, CDR2 FYNNEI. This CDR3 has 15 amino acids. The CDR3 DNA follows: TGTGCCAGCAGTTCGACTAGCGGGGGACAAGAGACCCAGTACTTC. Its translation is CASSSTSGGQETQYF. The full variable domain, with the rest looked up from reference TRBV2 and TRBJ2-5, is EPEVTQTPSHQVTQMGQEVILRCVPISNHLYFYWYRQILGQKVEFLVSFYNNEISEKSEIFDDQFSVERPDGSNFTLKIRSTKLEDSAMYFCASSSTSGGQETQYFGPGTRLLVL.

This clonotype is medium-sized by share. The CDR3 loop is CASSPQGSANYGYTF. The DNA for the CDR3 is TGTGCCAGCAGCCCTCAGGGTTCAGCTAACTATGGCTACACCTTC. The gene calls are TRBV11-2 and TRBJ1-2; a weak D match, TRBD1 (5 bases). The germline V and J ends were trimmed by 5 bases and 0 bases, with 13 bases remaining between them. CDR3 length equals 15 residues. Germline V gene lookup returns CDR1 SGHAT and CDR2 FQNNGV.

By its share, this clonotype is medium-sized. The chain joins TRBV7-9 to TRBJ1-2; 10 nucleotides line up with TRBD1. Trimming took 7 bases from V and 8 from J; bases not matched to a gene: 7. This CDR3 region has 13 residues. Germline V gene lookup returns CDR1 SEHNR and CDR2 FQNEAQ (reference sequence). CDR3 protein: CASNPDRGSGYTF. CDR3 sequence (DNA): TGTGCCAGCAACCCGGACAGGGGGAGCGGCTACACCTTC.

This clonotype was recorded a few times. The rearrangement uses TRBV21-1 and TRBJ2-7; the table assigns TRBD1, which was not confirmed against the DNA. TRBV21-1 has pseudogene status. The CDR3 contains 12 residues. The DNA for the CDR3 is TGTGCCCCCGGCGAAACTTCCTACGAGCAGTACTTC. This encodes CAPGETSYEQYF.

In this sample, this clonotype is medium-sized. The V gene is TRBV20-1, the J gene TRBJ2-7; D call uncertain. V was pared by 6 bases and J by 7 bases, with 19 bases between. This CDR3 has 13 amino acids. The germline V gene has CDR1 DFQATT and CDR2 SNEGSKA (reference sequence). The CDR3 reads CSAEKTERGEQYF. The CDR3 coding sequence is TGCAGTGCCGAGAAGACGGAGCGTGGGGAGCAGTACTTC.

This clonotype was counted between two and nine times. The genes are TRBV29-1 and TRBJ1-1; a possible D gene is TRBD1 (5 bases). Trimming shortened V by 4 bases and J by 8 bases, and 8 bases separated the two germline ends. CDR1 SQVTM and CDR2 ANQGSEA come from the germline V gene. The CDR3 totals 10 residues. CDR3 DNA: TGCAGCGTTGTACAGGCGGAAGCTTTCTTT. Translating it yields CSVVQAEAFF.

V and J are TRBV5-1 and TRBJ1-2; no definite D call. The germline gives CDR1 SGHRS, CDR2 YFSETQ. The CDR3 extends over 16 amino acids. V was clipped by 4 bases and J by 8 bases, with 24 bases between them. The CDR3 sequence is CASSVTFRPETGGYTF. In DNA form, the CDR3 reads TGCGCCAGCAGCGTTACCTTCAGACCCGAGACGGGCGGCTACACCTTC.

This clonotype qualifies as medium-sized. The junction shows a germline mismatch at one end, possibly a read error. The chain recombines TRBV7-9 with TRBJ1-1; D is ambiguous. Germline CDR1 reads SEHNR; CDR2 reads FQNEAQ (reference sequence). This CDR3 contains 11 residues. The CDR3 nucleotides are TGTGCCAGCAGCCCCCGGTCTGACGCTTTCTTT. This gives the protein CASSPRSDAFF.

The chain employs TRBV20-1 and TRBJ1-1; weak D call: TRBD1 (6 bases). The CDR3 is made up of 13 amino acids. Germline V gene sequence: CDR1 DFQATT, CDR2 SNEGSKA (reference sequence). Here the CDR3 DNA reads TGCAGGGGGGCAGGGAACATGAACACTGAAGCTTTCTTT. This sequence encodes CRGAGNMNTEAFF.

The V call is TRBV28, the J call TRBJ1-6; 7 nucleotides match TRBD1. This CDR3 comprises 15 residues. The germline CDR1 and CDR2 sequences are MDHEN and SYDVKM. After removal of 6 bases from V and 3 bases from J, the junction contained 5 bases not matched to a gene. Here the CDR3 DNA reads TGTGCCAGCAGCGGGGGACAGAACTATAATTCACCCCTCCACTTT. This sequence encodes CASSGGQNYNSPLHF. Full variable domain (rest looked up from reference TRBV28 and TRBJ1-6): DVKVTQSSRYLVKRTGEKVFLECVQDMDHENMFWYRQDPGLGLRLIYFSYDVKMKEKGDIPEGYSVSREKKERFSLILESASTNQTSMYLCASSGGQNYNSPLHFGNGTRLTVT.

The table lists this clonotype with a few counts. The chain uses TRBV20-1 and TRBJ2-1, with TRBD2 matching 7 bases. V was clipped by 3 bases and J by 2 bases; unmatched bases: 7. This CDR3 region has 15 residues. CDR1 is DFQATT, CDR2 SNEGSKA, per germline (reference sequence). In DNA form, the CDR3 reads TGCAGTGCTAGTGGGGTAGCGGGCACCTACAATGAGCAGTTCTTC. It is translated as CSASGVAGTYNEQFF.

This clonotype was recorded once. A much larger clone sits a single nucleotide away, making a read error possible. The J gene is TRBJ2-1, the V gene TRBV3-1; the match to TRBD2 covers 13 bases. The ends lost 8 bases at V and 1 base at J; junction bases unmatched: 5. CDR1 is LGHDT, CDR2 YNNKEL, per germline (reference sequence). There are 16 residues in the CDR3. The CDR3 loop reads CASGRLAGGSYNEQFF. The CDR3 DNA reads as TGTGCCAGCGGCCGACTAGCGGGAGGTTCCTACAATGAGCAGTTCTTC.

The V and J genes are TRBV5-1 and TRBJ1-6, with D perhaps matching TRBD1 (5 bases). V gave up 0 bases and J gave up 5 bases, with 12 bases separating them. The V gene's germline CDR1 is SGHRS and CDR2 YFSETQ. The CDR3 spans 16 residues. CDR3 in amino acids: CASSLAPAGNNSPLHF. The CDR3 DNA follows: TGCGCCAGCAGCTTGGCTCCGGCAGGGAATAATTCACCCCTCCACTTT.

By sample fraction, this clonotype is medium-sized. The chain is built from TRBV3-1 and TRBJ2-1, with 9 bases that match TRBD2. Germline V gene lookup returns CDR1 LGHDT and CDR2 YNNKEL (reference sequence). The CDR3 extends over 16 amino acids. After removal of 4 bases from V and 2 bases from J, the junction contained 6 bases not matched to a gene. The CDR3 sequence is CASSPRASGTYNEQFF. DNA for the CDR3: TGTGCCAGCAGCCCTAGGGCTAGCGGGACCTACAATGAGCAGTTCTTC.

The chain carries TRBV15 and TRBJ2-5; D unresolved. Trimming took 3 bases from V and 2 from J, leaving 13 bases between them. The CDR3 extends over 15 amino acids. Germline assignment: CDR1 LNHNV and CDR2 YYDKDF (reference sequence). The CDR3 sequence: CATSSVWEHQETQYF. The CDR3 DNA sequence: TGTGCCACCAGCAGCGTTTGGGAACATCAAGAGACCCAGTACTTC. The entire variable domain, with the rest obtained from reference TRBV15 and TRBJ2-5, is as follows: DAMVIQNPRYQVTQFGKPVTLSCSQTLNHNVMYWYQQKSSQAPKLLFHYYDKDFNNEADTPDNFQSRRPNTSFCFLDIRSPGLGDTAMYLCATSSVWEHQETQYFGPGTRLLVL.

CDR3 coding DNA: TGTGCCTGCGAGGGGGGGAAACACACCGGGGAGCTGTTTTTT. This encodes CACEGGKHTGELFF. The J gene is TRBJ2-2, the V gene TRBV28, with D perhaps TRBD2 (7 bases). CDR1 is MDHEN and CDR2 is SYDVKM in the germline V gene. The CDR3 consists of 14 residues. V was cut by 11 bases and J by 3 bases, with 16 bases left in between.

This clonotype was counted only a few times. The chain joins TRBV7-2 to TRBJ2-5; 10 bases fit TRBD2. The germline V gene has CDR1 SGHTA and CDR2 FQGNSA. The CDR3 extends over 15 amino acids. V lost 1 base, J lost 1 base, and 0 bases stayed unmatched. The CDR3 coding sequence is TGTGCCAGCAGCTTAGGGACTAGCGGCCAAGAGACCCAGTACTTC. Residues: CASSLGTSGQETQYF.

Within the sample, this clonotype is medium-sized (0.01 to 0.1%). The chain uses TRBV13 and TRBJ2-2, with D perhaps TRBD2 (5 bases). The CDR3 consists of 17 residues. Germline CDR1 reads PRHDT; CDR2 reads FYEKMQ (reference sequence). V was pared by 4 bases and J by 4 bases, with 19 bases between. CDR3 nucleotides: TGTGCCAGCAGCTCCCATTCATTTCACCGGGGCACCGGGGAGCTGTTTTTT. Amino acids: CASSSHSFHRGTGELFF.